This T cell receptor beta chain was found in a study of blood T cell repertoires in COVID-19. Methods used by the authors: Cell counts per sample came from amplifying reference gene primers. TCRdb's copy holds only in-frame clones and misses some; the assay was immunoSEQ multiplex PCR. The V and J calls and the clone size are those of that table, but D and trimming were determined from the DNA. Among tens of thousands of clones, about 90% were seen once, and the ten largest hold roughly 3.1%. This clone was seen a single time. Source material: peripheral blood. The receptor was derived from a man between 45 and 60 years old with active COVID-19.

The CDR3 reads CASSAGQPGANVLTF. CDR3 nucleotides: TGTGCCAGCAGTGCAGGACAGCCTGGGGCCAACGTCCTGACTTTC. The chain recombines TRBV9 with TRBJ2-6; tentatively, D is TRBD1 (6 bases). Trimming left V 5 bases short and J 2 bases short, with 11 bases between. CDR1 is SGDLS, CDR2 YYNGEE, per germline. The CDR3 is 15 amino acids.